A single sample is the source of the 24 T cell receptor beta chains below, sequenced in a study of T-cell reconstitution after alpha-beta-depleted transplantation in children (dated by TCRdb to 2016 to 2018). The library was generated by PCR. Data came from an Illumina HiSeq 2500. TCR library preparation used molecular barcoding, with unique molecular identifiers applied to normalize quantification of the TCRbeta repertoire. TCRdb trimmed public reads at Q25 via fastp, called clones via MiXCR and kept in-frame beta chains. Every distinct CDR3 protein forms one entry, paired with its most common genes and DNA. In all, the sample holds some 350,000 distinct CDR3 sequences, and 10% of those were seen once. Of the sample, around 2.3% falls within the top ten clones. The source was PBMCs from the stem cell graft donor, collected from the stem cell graft. These receptors came from a human donor who donated a stem cell graft to a child with acute lymphoblastic leukemia.

V and J are TRBV28 and TRBJ2-1, with 14 bases fitting TRBD2. J lost 10 bases, V lost 5 bases, and 4 bases had no gene match. This CDR3 spans 14 amino acids. Germline CDR1 reads MDHEN; CDR2 reads SYDVKM. The DNA of the CDR3 is TGTGCCAGCAGTGAAAGACTAGCGGGAGGGGAGCAGTTCTTC. Its protein is CASSERLAGGEQFF.

This clonotype was observed a handful of times. The chain carries TRBV19 and TRBJ1-2; 11 bases fit TRBD1. J lost 7 bases, V lost 4 bases, and 8 bases had no gene match. The CDR3 contains 15 residues. Germline CDR1 reads LNHDA; CDR2 reads SQIVND (reference sequence). This CDR3 reads CASSTRDRGTIGYTF. In nucleotides, the CDR3 is TGTGCCAGTAGTACCCGGGACAGGGGGACCATTGGCTACACCTTC.

The gene calls are TRBV27 and TRBJ2-4; no reliable D call. The CDR3 length is 14 residues. The germline gives CDR1 MNHEY, CDR2 SMNVEV (reference sequence). The ends were cut back, 3 bases at V and 7 bases at J, with 13 bases in the middle. The CDR3 nucleotides read TGTGCCAGCAGTTTCGGTGGAGAGCTTAACATTCAGTACTTC. Translation: CASSFGGELNIQYF.

This clonotype was recorded a few times. The chain uses TRBV7-2 and TRBJ2-5; 9 nucleotides line up with TRBD1. Germline loops: CDR1 SGHTA, CDR2 FQGNSA. The CDR3 covers 14 residues. The trim removed 6 bases at V and 1 base at J, leaving 3 bases unmatched. CDR3 region: CASSKQGAQETQYF. In DNA, the CDR3 is TGTGCCAGCAGTAAACAGGGGGCCCAAGAGACCCAGTACTTC.

This clonotype was observed a handful of times. The chain combines TRBV4-3 with TRBJ2-2; weak D call: TRBD1 (5 bases). The V end was cut by 0 bases, the J end by 4 bases, with 9 bases between. CDR3 length equals 15 residues. Germline lookup yields CDR1 LGHNA and CDR2 YSLEER. CDR3 sequence reads: CASSQEGLATGELFF. Written as DNA, the CDR3 is TGCGCCAGCAGCCAAGAGGGGCTTGCCACCGGGGAGCTGTTTTTT.

The chain is built from TRBV15 and TRBJ2-6, with TRBD1 matching 8 bases. The length of the CDR3 is 16 residues. Trimming cost V 3 bases and J 4 bases; bases outside gene matches: 5. Germline lookup yields CDR1 LNHNV and CDR2 YYDKDF (reference sequence). CDR3 nucleotide sequence: TGTGCCACCAGCAGGCACAGGGGGTCGGGGGCCAACGTCCTGACTTTC. It translates to CATSRHRGSGANVLTF.

This clonotype was seen a handful of times. The J gene is TRBJ2-5, the V gene TRBV28; maybe TRBD2 (6 bases). V was cut by 5 bases and J by 2 bases, with 21 bases left in between. There are 17 residues in the CDR3. Germline CDR1 and CDR2: MDHEN and SYDVKM. The CDR3 DNA reads TGTGCCAGCAGTCCTCTGGGTGTAGCGGAGCCACAAGAGACCCAGTACTTC. Its translation is CASSPLGVAEPQETQYF.

The genes are TRBV9 and TRBJ1-2; possible D gene TRBD1, 5 bases. Trimming left V 2 bases short and J 5 bases short, with 16 bases between. This CDR3 has 15 amino acids. Germline V gene sequence: CDR1 SGDLS, CDR2 YYNGEE. The CDR3 sequence is CASSVGAGYSYGYTF. CDR3 nucleotides: TGTGCCAGCAGCGTCGGGGCGGGTTACAGTTATGGCTACACCTTC.

In this sample, this clonotype turned up many times. This sequence joins TRBV12-3 or TRBV12-4 and TRBJ1-2; TRBD1 matches 7 bases. This CDR3 spans 14 amino acids. V shed 5 bases and J 6 bases; nucleotides not matched to a gene: 9. CDR3 residues: CASSPRQGNHGYTF. The CDR3 bases are TGTGCCAGCAGTCCCCGACAGGGAAATCATGGCTACACCTTC.

The chain uses TRBV5-1 and TRBJ2-3; D gene ambiguous. V dropped 5 bases and J dropped 3 bases, with 22 bases sitting between them. In germline, CDR1 is SGHRS, CDR2 YFSETQ. The CDR3 extends over 17 amino acids. For the CDR3, the DNA is TGCGCCAGCAGTGCCGAACCTCTGATCCAATCTACAGATACGCAGTATTTT. It specifies CASSAEPLIQSTDTQYF.

The chain is built from TRBV4-3 and TRBJ1-1; D unresolved. This CDR3 region has 14 residues. V dropped 0 bases and J dropped 9 bases, with 14 bases sitting between them. Germline V gene data show CDR1 as LGHNA and CDR2 as YSLEER. The CDR3 sequence: CASSQDIFLNQAFF. The CDR3 DNA sequence: TGCGCCAGCAGCCAAGATATCTTTCTTAATCAAGCTTTCTTT.

This chain links TRBV15 with TRBJ2-1, with D perhaps TRBD2 (7 bases). The CDR3 has 17 amino acids. Germline V gives CDR1 LNHNV, CDR2 YYDKDF (reference sequence). Trimming left V 3 bases short and J 5 bases short, with 20 bases between. The CDR3 here is CATSSRRKGGRHNEQFF. In nucleotides, the CDR3 is TGTGCCACCAGCAGCCGCCGTAAGGGGGGGCGTCACAATGAGCAGTTCTTC. The complete variable domain, with remaining parts taken from reference TRBV15 and TRBJ2-1, reads DAMVIQNPRYQVTQFGKPVTLSCSQTLNHNVMYWYQQKSSQAPKLLFHYYDKDFNNEADTPDNFQSRRPNTSFCFLDIRSPGLGDTAMYLCATSSRRKGGRHNEQFFGPGTRLTVL.

The chain recombines TRBV19 with TRBJ1-2, with 7 bases identical to TRBD1. The germline V gene has CDR1 LNHDA and CDR2 SQIVND (reference sequence). V gave up 6 bases and J gave up 0 bases; unmatched junction bases: 16. The length of the CDR3 is 18 residues. The CDR3 region is CASSDVRTGRATNYGYTF. The CDR3 coding sequence is TGTGCCAGTAGCGACGTACGGACAGGACGGGCCACTAACTATGGCTACACCTTC.

This chain joins TRBV4-1 and TRBJ1-1, with TRBD1 identical over 8 bases. The V and J ends lost 3 bases and 3 bases, in that order; junction bases with no gene match: 3. The CDR3 totals 14 residues. Germline lookup yields CDR1 MGHRA and CDR2 YSYEKL. The CDR3: CASSHDRGYTEAFF. DNA for the CDR3: TGCGCCAGCAGCCATGACAGGGGTTACACTGAAGCTTTCTTT.

This chain connects TRBV18 to TRBJ1-1; D is possibly TRBD1 (5 bases). The CDR3 has 14 residues. Germline V gene lookup returns CDR1 KGHSH and CDR2 LQKENI. The V gene lost 3 bases and the J gene lost 3 bases, with 11 bases spanning the gap. CDR3 sequence reads: CASSPSGGYTEAFF. For the CDR3, the DNA is TGTGCCAGCTCACCCAGTGGGGGATACACTGAAGCTTTCTTT.

Many counts were recorded for this clonotype. The chain has TRBV28 and TRBJ1-3, with D unclear. V was cut by 4 bases and J by 0 bases, with 7 bases left in between. Germline V gives CDR1 MDHEN, CDR2 SYDVKM. CDR3 length equals 14 residues. Here the CDR3 DNA reads TGTGCCAGCAGTTCCCCGAGCTCTGGAAACACCATATATTTT. Its protein product is CASSSPSSGNTIYF.

The rearrangement links TRBV2 to TRBJ2-7, with 8 bases lining up with TRBD2. The junction had 7 bases not matched to a gene; V was cut back by 8 bases and J by 7 bases. Germline CDR1 is SNHLY and CDR2 is FYNNEI. CDR3 length: 12 residues. CDR3 sequence: CASREPGGEQYF. The DNA for the CDR3 is TGTGCCAGCCGGGAGCCGGGGGGGGAGCAGTACTTC.

This clonotype occurred a few times. J is TRBJ2-7 and V is TRBV12-3 or TRBV12-4, with a possible D match to TRBD1 (5 bases). Trimming took 6 bases from V and 0 from J, leaving 12 bases between them. This CDR3 has 14 amino acids. The CDR3 DNA reads TGTGCCAGCAGCACGGACACGAGCTCCTACGAGCAGTACTTC. Translation gives CASSTDTSSYEQYF.

This chain uses TRBV27 with TRBJ1-2, with 7 bases matching TRBD1. CDR1 and CDR2 (germline): MNHEY, SMNVEV (reference sequence). The CDR3 consists of 12 residues. Unmatched junction bases numbered 10, after V lost 11 bases and J lost 7 bases. DNA of the CDR3: TGTGCCGCAGGGGGGAGGGGGCTTGGCTACACCTTC. It codes for CAAGGRGLGYTF.

V and J are TRBV7-9 and TRBJ2-1; D unclear. In germline, CDR1 is SEHNR, CDR2 FQNEAQ (reference sequence). Trimming took 0 bases from V and 9 from J, leaving 12 bases between them. The length of the CDR3 is 14 residues. CDR3 sequence reads: CASSLAMVFAEQFF. CDR3 nucleotide sequence: TGTGCCAGCAGCTTAGCGATGGTCTTCGCTGAGCAGTTCTTC.

The table lists this clonotype with many counts. The V and J genes are TRBV29-1 and TRBJ2-7; TRBD1 or TRBD2 may be the D gene (5 bases each). CDR3 size: 15 residues. Trimming removed 1 base from V and 0 bases from J, with 13 bases in between. Germline CDR1 reads SQVTM; CDR2 reads ANQGSEA. CDR3 in DNA: TGCAGCGTTGAAGCCCCGGGACGGAGCTCCTACGAGCAGTACTTC. Encoded protein: CSVEAPGRSSYEQYF.

V gene TRBV5-1 combines with J gene TRBJ2-2; D uncertain. This CDR3 is built from 14 residues. The ends were cut back, 3 bases at V and 4 bases at J, with 10 bases in the middle. Per the germline V gene, CDR1 is SGHRS and CDR2 is YFSETQ. The CDR3 is CASSWRWGTGELFF. The CDR3 region has the DNA TGCGCCAGCAGCTGGAGATGGGGCACCGGGGAGCTGTTTTTT.

DNA of the CDR3: TGCGCCAGCAGGCCACCGGGACCCTACAATGAGCAGTTCTTC. It yields the protein CASRPPGPYNEQFF. The chain uses TRBV5-1 and TRBJ2-1, with D perhaps TRBD1 or TRBD2 (5 bases each). CDR1 and CDR2 (germline): SGHRS, YFSETQ. CDR3 length equals 14 residues. V gave up 5 bases and J gave up 2 bases, with 11 bases separating them.

This clonotype was observed a few times. This chain connects TRBV20-1 to TRBJ2-1; 10 positions match TRBD2. Germline loops: CDR1 DFQATT, CDR2 SNEGSKA (reference sequence). Germline trimming cut 6 bases from V and 5 bases from J; bases unmatched to any gene: 10. This CDR3 has 15 residues. The CDR3, as DNA: TGCAGTGCAGACGACGGGACTAGCGCCGACAATGAGCAGTTCTTC. This translates into CSADDGTSADNEQFF.